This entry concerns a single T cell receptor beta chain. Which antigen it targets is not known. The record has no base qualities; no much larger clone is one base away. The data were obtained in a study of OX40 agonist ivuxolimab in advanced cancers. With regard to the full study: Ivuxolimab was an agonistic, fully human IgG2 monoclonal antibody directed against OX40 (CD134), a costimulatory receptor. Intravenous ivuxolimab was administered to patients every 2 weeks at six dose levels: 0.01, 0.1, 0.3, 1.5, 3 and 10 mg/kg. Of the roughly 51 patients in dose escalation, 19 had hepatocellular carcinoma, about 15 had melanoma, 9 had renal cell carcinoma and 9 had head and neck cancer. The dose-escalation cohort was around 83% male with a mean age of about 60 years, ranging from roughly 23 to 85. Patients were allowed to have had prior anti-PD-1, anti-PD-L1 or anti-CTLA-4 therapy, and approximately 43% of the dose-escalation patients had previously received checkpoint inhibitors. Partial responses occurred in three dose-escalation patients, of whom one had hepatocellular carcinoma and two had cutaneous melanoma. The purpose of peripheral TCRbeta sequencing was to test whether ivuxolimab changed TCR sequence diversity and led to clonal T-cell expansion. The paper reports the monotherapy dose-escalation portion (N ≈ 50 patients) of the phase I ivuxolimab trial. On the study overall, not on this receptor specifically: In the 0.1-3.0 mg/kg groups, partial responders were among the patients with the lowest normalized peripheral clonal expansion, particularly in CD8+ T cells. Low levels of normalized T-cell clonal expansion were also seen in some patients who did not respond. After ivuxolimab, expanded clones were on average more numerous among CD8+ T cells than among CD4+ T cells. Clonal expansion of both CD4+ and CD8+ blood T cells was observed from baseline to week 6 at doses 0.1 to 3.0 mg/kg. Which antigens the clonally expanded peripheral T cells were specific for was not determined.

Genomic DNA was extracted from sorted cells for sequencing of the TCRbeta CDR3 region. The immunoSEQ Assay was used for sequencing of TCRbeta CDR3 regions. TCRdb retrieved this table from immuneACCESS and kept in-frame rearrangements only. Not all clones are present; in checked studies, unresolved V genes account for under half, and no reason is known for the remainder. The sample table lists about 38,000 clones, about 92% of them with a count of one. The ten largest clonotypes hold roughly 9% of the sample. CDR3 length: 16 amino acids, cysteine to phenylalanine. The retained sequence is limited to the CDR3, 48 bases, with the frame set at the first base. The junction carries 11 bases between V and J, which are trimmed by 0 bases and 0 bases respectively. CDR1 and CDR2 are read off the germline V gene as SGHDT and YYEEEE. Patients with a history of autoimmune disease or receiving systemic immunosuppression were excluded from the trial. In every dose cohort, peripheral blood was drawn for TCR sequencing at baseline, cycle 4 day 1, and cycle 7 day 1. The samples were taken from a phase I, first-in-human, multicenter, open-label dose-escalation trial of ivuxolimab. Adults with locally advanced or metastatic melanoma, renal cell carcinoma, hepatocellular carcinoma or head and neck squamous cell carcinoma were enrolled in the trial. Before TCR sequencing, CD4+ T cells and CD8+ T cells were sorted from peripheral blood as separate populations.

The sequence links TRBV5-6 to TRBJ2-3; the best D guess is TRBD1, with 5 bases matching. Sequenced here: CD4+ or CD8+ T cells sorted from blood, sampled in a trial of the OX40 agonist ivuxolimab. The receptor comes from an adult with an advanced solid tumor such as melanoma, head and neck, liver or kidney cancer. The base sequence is TGTGCCAGCAGCTTGGCGACAGACCCTAGCACAGATACGCAGTATTTT. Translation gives CASSLATDPSTDTQYF.